What follows is one T cell receptor (beta chain) and its context. The antigen is unknown. This entry is derived from a study of T cell responses to AZD1222 COVID-19 vaccine. The protocol was immunoSEQ multiplex PCR, while the TCRdb copy is restricted to in-frame clones and leaves out a portion. The sample holds about 130,000 clones; around 92% are singletons and the top ten take 1.5% to 2%. Findings and limits, study-wide: Repertoires were obtained only post-peak T cell response.

CDR3 length: 14 residues. Germline CDR1 is SEHNR and CDR2 is FQNEAQ (reference sequence). The ends were cut back, 4 bases at V and 7 bases at J, with 13 bases in the middle. This specimen consisted of peripheral blood, obtained on day 0 of AZD1222 vaccination. This sequence originates from an adult in good health. The V call is TRBV7-9, the J call TRBJ1-4; D gene uncertain. Written as DNA, the CDR3 is TGTGCCAGCAGCTCCTCAGGAAGCGGTGAAAAACTGTTTTTT. It encodes CASSSSGSGEKLFF. Variable domain in full (rest from reference TRBV7-9 and TRBJ1-4): DTGVSQNPRHKITKRGQNVTFRCDPISEHNRLYWYRQTLGQGPEFLTYFQNEAQLEKSRLLSDRFSAERPKGSFSTLEIQRTEQGDSAMYLCASSSSGSGEKLFFGSGTQLSVL.